Reported below is one TCR beta chain. Its target is unknown. The PCR ran on 60 Vbeta and 13 Jbeta primers. Assay used: immunoSEQ multiplex PCR; TCRdb lists only in-frame clones, some missing. The table has 150,000 to 200,000 clones, approximately 70% seen once. Unmatched junction bases numbered 9, after V lost 2 bases and J lost 0 bases. The germline V gene has CDR1 LGHNT and CDR2 FRNRAP. There are 17 residues in the CDR3. All the people who gave samples were healthy bone marrow donors. The data derive from a study of cytomegalovirus exposure and HLA in healthy donors. General study findings and limits: The authors judged a highly shared variant cluster likely a sequencing artifact. TCR association rates varied by HLA locus in a later analysis, with DRB1 highest and HLA-C lowest. Solely CMV serostatus was available to characterize immune exposure.

The sample taken for sequencing was PBMCs. The chain couples TRBV12-5 to TRBJ2-7; 8 bases are shared with TRBD1. This TCR derives from a woman aged 25 to 39 in good health and CMV-seronegative. DNA of the CDR3: TGTGCTAGTGGTTTGTTCCTTTACAGGGGGACCTCCTACGAGCAGTACTTC. This gives the protein CASGLFLYRGTSYEQYF.